This T cell receptor (beta chain) was sequenced for a study of OX40 agonist ivuxolimab in advanced cancers. Turning to the study itself: Intravenous ivuxolimab at 0.01 to 10 mg/kg was given to patients every 2 weeks.

Assay used: immunoSEQ multiplex PCR; TCRdb lists only in-frame clones, some missing. This table has about 83,000 clones, about 88% appearing once. To note about this clone: No antigen is known for it.

With 6 bases removed from V and 5 bases from J, the gap between germline ends came to 18 bases. Looked up from germline, CDR1 is SQVTM and CDR2 is ANQGSEA. This CDR3 is built from 14 residues. Notes on the study in general: At 0.1 to 3.0 mg/kg, clonal expansion of CD4+ and CD8+ blood T cells had occurred by week 6.

The source was CD4+ or CD8+ T cells sorted from blood, collected in a trial of the OX40 agonist ivuxolimab. The rearrangement links TRBV29-1 to TRBJ2-3, with D possibly being TRBD1 or TRBD2 (5 bases each). The receptor's source is an adult with an advanced solid tumor such as melanoma, head and neck, liver or kidney cancer. This chain's CDR3 is CSVGWTQGGDTQYF. CDR3 sequence (DNA): TGCAGCGTGGGTTGGACACAAGGAGGAGATACGCAGTATTTT.